These 6 T cell receptor beta chains were sequenced from one sample in a study of cytomegalovirus exposure and HLA in healthy donors. The PCR contained 60 Vbeta and 13 Jbeta primers. The assay was immunoSEQ multiplex PCR, and TCRdb's table has in-frame clones only and misses some. The data show around 200,000 clones, with 65% to 90% seen just once and 2% to 2.5% held by the top ten. Source material: PBMCs. These receptors were obtained from a woman in her 50s in good health and CMV-seronegative.

The J gene is TRBJ1-1, the V gene TRBV28; TRBD1 aligns across 7 bases. Losses at the gene ends were 6 bases for V and 1 base for J; bases not matched to a gene: 8. CDR1 and CDR2 (germline): MDHEN, SYDVKM. The CDR3 spans 15 residues. The CDR3 reads CASRPRDSWNTEAFF. As DNA, the CDR3 is TGTGCCAGCAGGCCCCGGGACAGTTGGAACACTGAAGCTTTCTTT.

V usage is TRBV4-2 and J usage is TRBJ2-5, with D unresolved. The better agreement between TRBJ2-7 and the DNA end casts doubt on the J call. The CDR3 consists of 14 residues. CDR1 and CDR2 (germline): LGHNA, YNFKEQ. The CDR3 loop reads CASSQDKLSYEQYF. CDR3 nucleotide sequence: TGTGCCAGCAGCCAAGATAAACTATCCTACGAGCAGTACTTC.

The gene calls are TRBV19 and TRBJ1-2; D remains ambiguous. In germline, CDR1 is LNHDA, CDR2 SQIVND (reference sequence). The CDR3 contains 16 residues. V shed 3 bases and J shed 3 bases, with 17 bases lying between them. CDR3 sequence: CASSIPSAEGDYGYTF. The DNA for the CDR3 is TGTGCCAGTAGTATCCCTAGCGCCGAAGGCGACTATGGCTACACCTTC.

V usage is TRBV4-3 and J usage is TRBJ1-6; no clear D. The V gene lost 0 bases and the J gene lost 7 bases, with 10 bases spanning the gap. Germline lookup yields CDR1 LGHNA and CDR2 YSLEER. The CDR3 loop spans 15 amino acids. DNA of the CDR3: TGCGCCAGCAGCCAAGAACAGTCGTGGAATTCACCCCTCCACTTT. Its protein is CASSQEQSWNSPLHF.

The gene calls are TRBV27 and TRBJ1-1; D is undetermined. Between the trimmed V and J ends, which lost 2 bases and 1 base, there was a span of 8 bases. The length of the CDR3 is 14 residues. From germline, CDR1 is MNHEY and CDR2 SMNVEV (reference sequence). This chain's CDR3 is CASSLLQKNTEAFF. The CDR3 coding sequence is TGTGCCAGCAGTTTACTCCAGAAGAACACTGAAGCTTTCTTT.

The gene calls are TRBV28 and TRBJ2-1; TRBD2 is a possible D gene (6 bases). The CDR3 runs 12 residues. V was cut by 2 bases and J by 12 bases, with 11 bases left in between. In germline, CDR1 is MDHEN, CDR2 SYDVKM. CDR3 residues: CASSLTIGGQFF. The CDR3 nucleotides read TGTGCCAGCAGTTTAACAATCGGGGGGCAGTTCTTC.